The 10 T cell receptor beta chains presented below share a single source sample, sequenced in a study of spatial heterogeneity in lung cancer. Each CDR3 protein gets one entry after TCRdb re-called the 5' RACE reads with MiXCR. The sample holds some 6,100 distinct CDR3 sequences, around 12% seen once. The time point denotes: sample taken at primary tumor resection. The sequenced material consisted of unsorted whole RNA from tumor, nontumor lung or frozen PBMC. The starting material was normal lung tissue next to the tumor, obtained at surgery. Receptors originate from a male donor with early-stage non-small cell lung cancer.

This clonotype is labeled medium-sized (0.01 to 0.1%). The chain combines TRBV6-2 or TRBV6-3 with TRBJ2-1, with TRBD1 matching over 9 bases. There are 15 residues in the CDR3. In germline, CDR1 is MNHEY, CDR2 SVGEGT. The junction had 15 bases not matched to a gene; V was cut back by 7 bases and J by 11 bases. CDR3 in amino acids: CASTVGGDREVKQFF. The CDR3 DNA sequence: TGTGCCAGCACCGTCGGCGGGGACAGGGAAGTTAAGCAGTTCTTC.

This clonotype was recorded many times. V and J are TRBV6-1 and TRBJ2-5; D gene ambiguous. The germline V gene encodes CDR1 MNHNS and CDR2 SASEGT. Trimming removed 7 bases at V and 3 bases at J, with 15 bases between. The CDR3 spans 14 residues. The CDR3 DNA reads as TGTGCCAGCAATACAATGGGTGTAGAAGAGACCCAGTACTTC. As protein: CASNTMGVEETQYF.

This clonotype was observed many times. This rearrangement joins TRBV20-1 to TRBJ1-5, with 8 bases identical to TRBD1. The CDR3 runs 18 residues. Trimming took 0 bases from V and 0 from J; bases not matched to a gene: 10. Germline V gene lookup returns CDR1 DFQATT and CDR2 SNEGSKA (reference sequence). CDR3 nucleotides: TGCAGTGCTAGAGATCTGGCAGGGGGCGGGAATAGCAATCAGCCCCAGCATTTT. Translating it yields CSARDLAGGGNSNQPQHF.

The table lists this clonotype with many counts. CDR3 protein: CASSPDGGDEQYF. CDR3 DNA: TGCGCCAGCAGCCCGGATGGGGGGGACGAGCAGTACTTC. The chain recombines TRBV4-1 with TRBJ2-7; 7 bases fit TRBD2. The V segment lost 4 bases and the J segment 5 bases; nucleotides outside the gene matches: 5. From germline, CDR1 is MGHRA and CDR2 YSYEKL. The CDR3 is made up of 13 amino acids.

The V call is TRBV27, the J call TRBJ1-2; 8 bases match TRBD1. The CDR3 spans 14 residues. V was pared by 3 bases and J by 8 bases, with 8 bases of the junction left unmatched. The germline gives CDR1 MNHEY, CDR2 SMNVEV (reference sequence). This chain's CDR3 is CASSLKAGGFGYTF. The CDR3 DNA reads TGTGCCAGCAGTTTGAAGGCAGGGGGCTTCGGCTACACCTTC.

This clonotype qualifies as medium-sized (0.01 to 0.1%). V is TRBV5-6 and J is TRBJ2-7; D call uncertain. Trimming took 2 bases from V and 1 from J, leaving 10 bases between them. The CDR3 contains 14 residues. The germline CDR1 and CDR2 sequences are SGHDT and YYEEEE. The CDR3 protein is CASSLGPGSYEQYF. The CDR3 DNA reads as TGTGCCAGCAGCTTAGGTCCTGGGTCCTACGAGCAGTACTTC. The full variable domain, rest sourced from reference TRBV5-6 and TRBJ2-7, is DAGVTQSPTHLIKTRGQQVTLRCSPKSGHDTVSWYQQALGQGPQFIFQYYEEEERQRGNFPDRFSGHQFPNYSSELNVNALLLGDSALYLCASSLGPGSYEQYFGPGTRLTVT.

This clonotype has a count of ten or more. The V and J genes are TRBV4-1 and TRBJ2-2; D is unresolved. CDR1 and CDR2 from the germline V gene are MGHRA and YSYEKL. The CDR3 contains 15 residues. With 0 bases removed from V and 0 bases from J, the gap between germline ends came to 5 bases. CDR3 sequence reads: CASSQDWANTGELFF. The CDR3 DNA reads as TGCGCCAGCAGCCAAGATTGGGCGAACACCGGGGAGCTGTTTTTT.

By share, this clonotype counts as medium-sized. The chain recombines TRBV27 with TRBJ2-1; TRBD1 matches at 9 bases. The CDR3 runs to 15 residues. CDR1 and CDR2 (germline): MNHEY, SMNVEV (reference sequence). Unmatched junction bases numbered 7, after V lost 4 bases and J lost 6 bases. CDR3 region: CASSYGQGPFNEQFF. The CDR3 DNA is TGTGCCAGCAGTTACGGACAGGGGCCCTTCAATGAGCAGTTCTTC.

This clonotype was seen ten or more times. The chain is built from TRBV27 and TRBJ2-2, with D tentatively TRBD2 (6 bases). Deletions cut 5 bases from V and 5 bases from J, with 12 bases between. The CDR3 spans 14 residues. The germline gives CDR1 MNHEY, CDR2 SMNVEV (reference sequence). The CDR3 sequence is CASSRGGRTGELFF. The CDR3 DNA follows: TGTGCCAGCAGTCGAGGAGGGCGGACCGGGGAGCTGTTTTTT.

This clonotype has ten or more counts. The CDR3 DNA reads as TGCGCCAGCAGCTTGGTCGAAGAGACCCAGTACTTC. Residues: CASSLVEETQYF. The J gene is TRBJ2-5, the V gene TRBV5-1; D not certain. Per germline, CDR1 SGHRS and CDR2 YFSETQ. CDR3 length: 12 residues. V was clipped by 0 bases and J by 3 bases, with 3 bases between them.